The present T cell receptor beta chain was sequenced within a study of blood T cell repertoires in COVID-19. Trimming took 2 bases from V and 2 from J, leaving 19 bases between them. The germline CDR1 and CDR2 sequences are SGHRS and YFSETQ. The CDR3 sequence is 17 residues long. Assay used: immunoSEQ multiplex PCR; TCRdb lists only in-frame clones, some missing. Here the sample spans over 200,000 clones, roughly 83% being singletons. The chain joins TRBV5-1 to TRBJ1-2, with a possible D match to TRBD1 (5 bases). The sequence was collected from a man aged 40-55 years with acute or convalescent COVID-19. Material for sequencing was peripheral blood. CDR3 in DNA: TGCGCCAGCAGCTTAGTCGCCCCGGGACTTAAAAACTATGGCTACACCTTC. Its protein product is CASSLVAPGLKNYGYTF. Combining the CDR3 with reference TRBV5-1 and TRBJ1-2 gives the whole variable domain KAGVTQTPRYLIKTRGQQVTLSCSPISGHRSVSWYQQTPGQGLQFLFEYFSETQRNKGNFPGRFSGRQFSNSRSEMNVSTLELGDSALYLCASSLVAPGLKNYGYTFGSGTRLTVV.